This T cell receptor (beta chain) was sequenced in a study of vaccination and CD4 T cells after COVID-19. Study context: Six men and four women formed the convalescents, two being Hispanic.

Oncomine TCR Beta short-read sequencing was applied to DNA from cultured CD4+ T cells. TCRdb re-analysed the PCR reads in MiXCR, keeping a single row per CDR3 protein. The sample yields about 21,000 distinct CDR3 sequences, about 60% seen once. With 3 bases removed from V and 5 bases from J, the gap between germline ends came to 7 bases. The CDR3 length is 12 residues. Findings and limits, study-wide: A median of about 90% of reactive clones, in convalescent patients, became evident only post-vaccination.

Of note for this clonotype: The antigen is undetermined.

This sample's treatment: 10-day PBMC culture with coronavirus spike peptide pools or control peptides (ViraFEST assay). The sequence was collected from a human donor who had recovered from COVID-19. V gene TRBV12-3 or TRBV12-4 combines with J gene TRBJ2-5; D unclear. Source material: CD4+ T cells from blood, cultured in vitro. DNA for the CDR3: TGTGCCAGCAGTTTCATCCGGGAGACCCAGTACTTC. It specifies CASSFIRETQYF.